Sequencing of this TCR beta chain was carried out in a study of blood T cells in healthy people across ages. General study points: Unsorted PBMCs ruled out conclusive naive versus antigen-experienced comparison. Diversity of TCR beta per million T cells declined in a roughly linear way with age.

Primed by a sample-barcoded 5' primer and a J-beta primer mix, a second PCR proceeded for 7 to 11 cycles. Via MiXCR, TCRdb re-called the 5' RACE reads, giving one row per CDR3 protein. This sample has about 1.6 million distinct CDR3 sequences; 30% to 35% occur once, and the top ten carry 10% to 12%. Germline V gene data show CDR1 as MNHEY and CDR2 as SMNVEV (reference sequence). The CDR3 spans 14 residues. The ends lost 6 bases at V and 8 bases at J; junction bases unmatched: 9. As for this clonotype: Antigen unknown.

This TCR was recovered from a woman younger than 45 in good health. The V gene is TRBV27, the J gene TRBJ1-4; 7 bases are a match to TRBD1. Sequencing was performed on blood. CDR3 bases: TGTGCCAGCAGGAGACAGGGCTGGGGGGAAAAACTGTTTTTT. It yields the protein CASRRQGWGEKLFF.